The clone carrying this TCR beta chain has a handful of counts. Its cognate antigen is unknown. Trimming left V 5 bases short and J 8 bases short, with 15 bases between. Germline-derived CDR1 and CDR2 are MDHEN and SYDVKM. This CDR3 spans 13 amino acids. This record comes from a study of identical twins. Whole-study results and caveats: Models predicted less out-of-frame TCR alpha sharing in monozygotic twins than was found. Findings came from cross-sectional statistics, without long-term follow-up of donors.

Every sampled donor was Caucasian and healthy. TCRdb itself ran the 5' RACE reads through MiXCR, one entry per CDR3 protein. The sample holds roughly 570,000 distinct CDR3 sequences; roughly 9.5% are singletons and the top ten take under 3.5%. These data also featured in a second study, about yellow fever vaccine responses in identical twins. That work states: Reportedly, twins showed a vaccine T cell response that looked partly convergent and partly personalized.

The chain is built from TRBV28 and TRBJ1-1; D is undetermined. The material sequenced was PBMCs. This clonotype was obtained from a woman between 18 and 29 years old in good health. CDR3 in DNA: TGTGCCAGCAGTCGACTAGGTCCCGGGGAAGCTTTCTTT. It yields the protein CASSRLGPGEAFF.